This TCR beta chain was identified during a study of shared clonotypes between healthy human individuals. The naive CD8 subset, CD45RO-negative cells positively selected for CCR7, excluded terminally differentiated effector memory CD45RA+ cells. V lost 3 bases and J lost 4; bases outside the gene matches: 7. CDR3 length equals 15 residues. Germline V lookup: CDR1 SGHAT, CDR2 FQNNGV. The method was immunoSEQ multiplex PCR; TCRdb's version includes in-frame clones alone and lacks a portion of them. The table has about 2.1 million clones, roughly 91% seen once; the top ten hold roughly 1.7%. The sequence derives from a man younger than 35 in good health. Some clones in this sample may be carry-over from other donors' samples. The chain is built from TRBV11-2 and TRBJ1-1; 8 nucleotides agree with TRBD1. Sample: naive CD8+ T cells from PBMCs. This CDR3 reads CASSFLQGAGTEAFF. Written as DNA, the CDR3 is TGTGCCAGCAGCTTTCTCCAGGGGGCTGGCACTGAAGCTTTCTTT. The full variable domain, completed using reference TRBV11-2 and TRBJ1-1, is EAGVAQSPRYKIIEKRQSVAFWCNPISGHATLYWYQQILGQGPKLLIQFQNNGVVDDSQLPKDRFSAERLKGVDSTLKIQPAKLEDSAVYLCASSFLQGAGTEAFFGQGTRLTVV.